This is a list of T cell receptor beta chains from one sample in a study of long-term antiretroviral therapy in people with HIV. Data came from immunoSEQ multiplex PCR; TCRdb stores just in-frame clones and leaves some out. The table records about 43,000 clones, over 90% of them present only once. Specimen: unsorted PBMCs, collected approximately 9.1 years after starting antiretroviral therapy. The receptors were sampled from a young man with HIV. CDR3s include the opening cysteine and the closing phenylalanine or tryptophan. D genes are given only for firm matches. Clone size is stated in some rows and not others, as once, few, many or a class when expanded.

CDR3nt: TGTGCCAGCAGTTCAGGCGGAATCCCCTATGGCTACACCTTC
CDR3aa: CASSSGGIPYGYTF
d_gene: -
v_gene: TRBV27
abundance: -
len: 14
j_gene: TRBJ1-2

CDR3nt: TGCGCCAGCAGCTTAGGACAGGGACTCAATCAGCCCCAGCATTTT
CDR3aa: CASSLGQGLNQPQHF
d_gene: TRBD1
v_gene: TRBV5-1
abundance: few
len: 15
j_gene: TRBJ1-5

CDR3nt: TGCGCCAGCAGCCTACGGTGGGGCCAGAACACTGAAGCTTTCTTT
CDR3aa: CASSLRWGQNTEAFF
d_gene: -
v_gene: TRBV5-1
abundance: -
len: 15
j_gene: TRBJ1-1

CDR3nt: TGCAGCGTTGGGGCGGGCTGGGGAATGATGAACACTGAAGCTTTCTTT
CDR3aa: CSVGAGWGMMNTEAFF
d_gene: -
v_gene: TRBV29-1
abundance: few
len: 16
j_gene: TRBJ1-1

CDR3nt: TGCAGCGTTGAACCCAGGAACACTGAAGCTTTCTTT
CDR3aa: CSVEPRNTEAFF
d_gene: -
v_gene: TRBV29-1
abundance: once
len: 12
j_gene: TRBJ1-1

CDR3nt: TGTGCCAGCAGCGTCCAGCGGGGGGGGGACACCGGGGAGCTGTTTTTT
CDR3aa: CASSVQRGGDTGELFF
d_gene: TRBD2
v_gene: TRBV9
abundance: -
len: 16
j_gene: TRBJ2-2

CDR3nt: TGCGCCAGCAGTGAAGGTGGACTAGCGGGATTCACAGATACGCAGTATTTT
CDR3aa: CASSEGGLAGFTDTQYF
d_gene: TRBD2
v_gene: TRBV10-1
abundance: -
len: 17
j_gene: TRBJ2-3

CDR3nt: TGCAGCGTTCGTATGAACACTGAAGCTTTCTTT
CDR3aa: CSVRMNTEAFF
d_gene: -
v_gene: TRBV29-1
abundance: -
len: 11
j_gene: TRBJ1-1

CDR3nt: TGCGCCAGCAGCTTACGACAGGGGATTGAAAAACTGTTTTTT
CDR3aa: CASSLRQGIEKLFF
d_gene: TRBD1
v_gene: TRBV5-1
abundance: -
len: 14
j_gene: TRBJ1-4

CDR3nt: TGTGCCAGCAGTCCCGGAGGCTGGAACAATTCACCCCTCCACTTT
CDR3aa: CASSPGGWNNSPLHF
d_gene: -
v_gene: TRBV7-9
abundance: -
len: 15
j_gene: TRBJ1-6

CDR3nt: TGTGCCAGCAGCTTTCAGGCTGAAGGCAATCAGCCCCAGCATTTT
CDR3aa: CASSFQAEGNQPQHF
d_gene: -
v_gene: TRBV11-2
abundance: -
len: 15
j_gene: TRBJ1-5

CDR3nt: TGTGCCAGCAGCTTAAGCCCGGGGGGGGCCGGTGAGACCCAGTACTTC
CDR3aa: CASSLSPGGAGETQYF
d_gene: TRBD2
v_gene: TRBV7-9
abundance: -
len: 16
j_gene: TRBJ2-5

CDR3nt: TGTGCCAGCAGAGCAGACAGGGAAGTAGATACGCAGTATTTT
CDR3aa: CASRADREVDTQYF
d_gene: TRBD1
v_gene: TRBV6-1
abundance: -
len: 14
j_gene: TRBJ2-3

CDR3nt: TGTGCCAGCAGCAGAGACAGGTTCGACACCGGGGAGCTGTTTTTT
CDR3aa: CASSRDRFDTGELFF
d_gene: -
v_gene: TRBV6-5
abundance: once
len: 15
j_gene: TRBJ2-2

CDR3nt: TGCGCCAGTCAGGATGCAGCCGTGGGGGAAGGGGGCTACACCTTC
CDR3aa: CASQDAAVGEGGYTF
d_gene: -
v_gene: TRBV10-2
abundance: once
len: 15
j_gene: TRBJ1-2

CDR3nt: TGTGCCAGTAGCACGACGACGATGGGGGCTGGCTACACCTTC
CDR3aa: CASSTTTMGAGYTF
d_gene: -
v_gene: TRBV19
abundance: -
len: 14
j_gene: TRBJ1-2

CDR3nt: TGTGCCAGCGGGGAGACCCAGTACTTC
CDR3aa: CASGETQYF
d_gene: -
v_gene: TRBV6-6
abundance: -
len: 9
j_gene: TRBJ2-5

CDR3nt: TGTGCCAGTAGTACCTCTCGTCTAGCCCTATTCTCTGGGGCCAACGTCCTGACTTTC
CDR3aa: CASSTSRLALFSGANVLTF
d_gene: -
v_gene: TRBV19
abundance: -
len: 19
j_gene: TRBJ2-6

CDR3nt: TGCGCCAGCAGCTTCGGACAGGGGGGCCCCTATTACCCCAATGAGCAGTTCTTC
CDR3aa: CASSFGQGGPYYPNEQFF
d_gene: TRBD1
v_gene: TRBV5-1
abundance: once
len: 18
j_gene: TRBJ2-1

CDR3nt: TGTGCCAGCAGCTCCCGGCTCGCCAATCAGCCCCAGCATTTT
CDR3aa: CASSSRLANQPQHF
d_gene: -
v_gene: TRBV7-2
abundance: -
len: 14
j_gene: TRBJ1-5

CDR3nt: TGTGCCAGCGGTCACACTGAAGCTTTCTTT
CDR3aa: CASGHTEAFF
d_gene: -
v_gene: TRBV6-1
abundance: -
len: 10
j_gene: TRBJ1-1

CDR3nt: TGTGCCAGCAGCTTGACAGGGGCCTATGGCTACACCTTC
CDR3aa: CASSLTGAYGYTF
d_gene: TRBD1
v_gene: TRBV5-6
abundance: -
len: 13
j_gene: TRBJ1-2

CDR3nt: TGTGCCAGCAGTGTTCAGGGGAGGACACCCCTCCACTTT
CDR3aa: CASSVQGRTPLHF
d_gene: -
v_gene: TRBV6-1
abundance: -
len: 13
j_gene: TRBJ1-6

CDR3nt: TGCGCCAGCAGCCCGCGGGGACAGGATTATAATTCACCCCTCCACTTT
CDR3aa: CASSPRGQDYNSPLHF
d_gene: TRBD1
v_gene: TRBV4-1
abundance: -
len: 16
j_gene: TRBJ1-6

CDR3nt: TGTGCCAGCAGTGGGGACAGTAATTCACCCCTCCACTTT
CDR3aa: CASSGDSNSPLHF
d_gene: TRBD1
v_gene: TRBV2
abundance: -
len: 13
j_gene: TRBJ1-6

CDR3nt: TGCGCCAGCAGCCAAAATACTCAGGGCCGGATTAACTATGGCTACACCTTC
CDR3aa: CASSQNTQGRINYGYTF
d_gene: -
v_gene: TRBV4-1
abundance: -
len: 17
j_gene: TRBJ1-2

CDR3nt: TGTGCCAGTAGCCCCGGGACCGCGGTTTCGGAAGGCTACACCTTC
CDR3aa: CASSPGTAVSEGYTF
d_gene: -
v_gene: TRBV19
abundance: -
len: 15
j_gene: TRBJ1-2

CDR3nt: TGCGCCAGCAGCTACCAGGGGGGTTCACCCCTCCACTTT
CDR3aa: CASSYQGGSPLHF
d_gene: TRBD1
v_gene: TRBV5-1
abundance: -
len: 13
j_gene: TRBJ1-6

CDR3nt: TGCGCCAGCAGTGAACAGGCAGGAGAAAAACTGTTTTTT
CDR3aa: CASSEQAGEKLFF
d_gene: -
v_gene: TRBV10-2
abundance: -
len: 13
j_gene: TRBJ1-4

CDR3nt: TGTGCCATCAGTGAGCCCGGCCGTACACCTAGCGGGGAGACCCAGTACTTC
CDR3aa: CAISEPGRTPSGETQYF
d_gene: TRBD2
v_gene: TRBV10-3
abundance: -
len: 17
j_gene: TRBJ2-5

CDR3nt: TGCAGCGTTGGAGATGCTTTCGGGGGGCAGCCCCAGCATTTT
CDR3aa: CSVGDAFGGQPQHF
d_gene: -
v_gene: TRBV29-1
abundance: once
len: 14
j_gene: TRBJ1-5

CDR3nt: TGCGCCAGCAGCATTTACCAAGAGACCCAGTACTTC
CDR3aa: CASSIYQETQYF
d_gene: -
v_gene: TRBV5-1
abundance: -
len: 12
j_gene: TRBJ2-5

CDR3nt: TGCGCCAGCAGCCGAGACAGGGGGGTGGACACCATATATTTT
CDR3aa: CASSRDRGVDTIYF
d_gene: TRBD1
v_gene: TRBV5-1
abundance: -
len: 14
j_gene: TRBJ1-3

CDR3nt: TGCGCCAGCAGCTTGCGAGGGCGAGAGACCCAGTACTTC
CDR3aa: CASSLRGRETQYF
d_gene: -
v_gene: TRBV5-1
abundance: once
len: 13
j_gene: TRBJ2-5

CDR3nt: TGCGCCAGCAGCTTGGGGGACTCGAACACCGGGGAGCTGTTTTTT
CDR3aa: CASSLGDSNTGELFF
d_gene: -
v_gene: TRBV5-1
abundance: once
len: 15
j_gene: TRBJ2-2

CDR3nt: TGTGCCAGCAGGTTATCCCCGGAAACTGAAGCTTTCTTT
CDR3aa: CASRLSPETEAFF
d_gene: -
v_gene: TRBV6-1
abundance: -
len: 13
j_gene: TRBJ1-1

CDR3nt: TGTGCCAGCAGCTCTCTTATAGCGGGATCCACCTACAATGAGCAGTTCTTC
CDR3aa: CASSSLIAGSTYNEQFF
d_gene: TRBD2
v_gene: TRBV7-9
abundance: -
len: 17
j_gene: TRBJ2-1

CDR3nt: TGCAGCGTTGGAGAACCGCAACTGAGCTCCTACAATGAGCAGTTCTTC
CDR3aa: CSVGEPQLSSYNEQFF
d_gene: -
v_gene: TRBV29-1
abundance: -
len: 16
j_gene: TRBJ2-1

CDR3nt: TGTGCCAGCAGGCGAGAGAGCCCCACCGGGGAGCTGTTTTTT
CDR3aa: CASRRESPTGELFF
d_gene: -
v_gene: TRBV28
abundance: -
len: 14
j_gene: TRBJ2-2

CDR3nt: TGTGCCAGCAGTTATGACAGGGAGGGTGGCTACACCTTC
CDR3aa: CASSYDREGGYTF
d_gene: TRBD1
v_gene: TRBV2
abundance: -
len: 13
j_gene: TRBJ1-2

CDR3nt: TGTGCCAGCAGCGCGCTAGCGGGGGGTAATGAGCAGTTCTTC
CDR3aa: CASSALAGGNEQFF
d_gene: TRBD2
v_gene: TRBV9
abundance: once
len: 14
j_gene: TRBJ2-1

CDR3nt: TGTGCCAGCAGCAACGGGGTGGGGGCGACTGGCTACACCTTC
CDR3aa: CASSNGVGATGYTF
d_gene: -
v_gene: TRBV7-8
abundance: -
len: 14
j_gene: TRBJ1-2

CDR3nt: TGTGCCAGCAGCTCAGGACAGGGGGGAACTGAAGCTTTCTTT
CDR3aa: CASSSGQGGTEAFF
d_gene: TRBD1
v_gene: TRBV5-5
abundance: once
len: 14
j_gene: TRBJ1-1

CDR3nt: TGTGCCAGCAGCCACCCGGGGGGCGGGGGGACCGGGGAGCTGTTTTTT
CDR3aa: CASSHPGGGGTGELFF
d_gene: TRBD2
v_gene: TRBV6-6
abundance: few
len: 16
j_gene: TRBJ2-2

CDR3nt: TGTGCCACCAAACCGGGTCCCGAGGGTCAGCCCCAGCATTTT
CDR3aa: CATKPGPEGQPQHF
d_gene: -
v_gene: TRBV19
abundance: -
len: 14
j_gene: TRBJ1-5

CDR3nt: TGTGCCAGCAGTTACGGCAGGACTAGTCAAGAGACCCAGTACTTC
CDR3aa: CASSYGRTSQETQYF
d_gene: TRBD2
v_gene: TRBV6-5
abundance: -
len: 15
j_gene: TRBJ2-5

CDR3nt: TGTGCCAGCAGCCAAGTCGGTCCTAGCGGGGGGGCCAAGTTCTTC
CDR3aa: CASSQVGPSGGAKFF
d_gene: TRBD2
v_gene: TRBV4-2
abundance: -
len: 15
j_gene: TRBJ2-1

CDR3nt: TGTGCTAGCAGCTTATTAAAAGAAGAGACCCAGTACTTC
CDR3aa: CASSLLKEETQYF
d_gene: -
v_gene: TRBV7-7
abundance: -
len: 13
j_gene: TRBJ2-5

CDR3nt: TGTGCCAGCAGCTTTCAGGGAGCCAAAAACATTCAGTACTTC
CDR3aa: CASSFQGAKNIQYF
d_gene: -
v_gene: TRBV11-2
abundance: -
len: 14
j_gene: TRBJ2-4

CDR3nt: TGCGCCAGCAGCCAAGAGTTAGCGGCAGATACGCAGTATTTT
CDR3aa: CASSQELAADTQYF
d_gene: -
v_gene: TRBV4-1
abundance: -
len: 14
j_gene: TRBJ2-3